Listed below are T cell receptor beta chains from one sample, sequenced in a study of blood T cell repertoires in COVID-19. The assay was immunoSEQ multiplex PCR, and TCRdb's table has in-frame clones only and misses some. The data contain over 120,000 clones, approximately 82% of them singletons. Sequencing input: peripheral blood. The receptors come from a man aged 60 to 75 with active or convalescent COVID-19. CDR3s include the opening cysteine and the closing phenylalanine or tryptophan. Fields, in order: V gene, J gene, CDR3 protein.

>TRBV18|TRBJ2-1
CASSPPRGSYNEQFF
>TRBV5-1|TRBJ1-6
CASSLAGVQSPLHF
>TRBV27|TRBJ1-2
CASSPDSRYGYTF
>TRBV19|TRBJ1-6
CASSQGRGNSPLHF
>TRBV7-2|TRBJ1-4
CASSSRQGGTNEKLFF
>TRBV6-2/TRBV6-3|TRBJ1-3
CASSYSTDGNTIYF
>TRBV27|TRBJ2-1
CASSLYLGTGYNEQFF
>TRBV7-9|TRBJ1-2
CASSAQGVGIYGYTF
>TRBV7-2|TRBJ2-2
CASSRGGSSGGELFF
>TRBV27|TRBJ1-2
CASSGGGWGGYTF
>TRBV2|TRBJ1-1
CASSERIGNTEAFF
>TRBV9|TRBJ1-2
CASSDPMAGGGYTF
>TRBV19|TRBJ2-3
CASGPPTSGGWWSQYF
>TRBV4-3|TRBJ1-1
CASSQDRDRGLVNTEAFF
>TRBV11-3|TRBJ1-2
CASSLDVDGIRHGYTF
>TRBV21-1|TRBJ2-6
CASSKGERREDSGANVLTF
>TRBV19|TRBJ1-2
CASSTRDRGLGYGYTF
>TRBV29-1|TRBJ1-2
CSVERTGGYGYTF
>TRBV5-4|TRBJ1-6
CASSFRDSNSPLHF
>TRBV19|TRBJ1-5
CASTLDRTSNQPQHF
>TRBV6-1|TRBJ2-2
CASSEYAGATNTGELFF
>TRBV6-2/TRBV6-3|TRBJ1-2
CASSYARDYGYTF
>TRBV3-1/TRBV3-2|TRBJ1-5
CASSQADRGSNQPQHF
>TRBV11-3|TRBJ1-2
CASSPSGNRAREGGYTF
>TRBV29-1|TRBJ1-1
CSVRTGGRTEAFF
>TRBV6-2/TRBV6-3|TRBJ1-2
CASSYSPGGYYGYTF
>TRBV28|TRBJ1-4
CASSLLQGVVEKLFF
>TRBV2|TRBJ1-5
CAVNEGQGNHQPQHF
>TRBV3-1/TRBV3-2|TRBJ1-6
CASSRTEGANSPLHF
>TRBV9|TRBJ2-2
CASSVGLPNTGELFF
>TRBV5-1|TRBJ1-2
CASSSSGGHDYTF
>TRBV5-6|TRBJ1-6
CASSLLSGNNSPLHF
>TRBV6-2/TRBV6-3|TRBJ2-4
CASSWRGRDKNIQYF
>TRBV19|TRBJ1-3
CASSRTGTEDLFSGNTIYF
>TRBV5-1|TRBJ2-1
CASSFGGTGVSYNEQFF
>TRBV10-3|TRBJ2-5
CATYTPGLAGGRGTQYF
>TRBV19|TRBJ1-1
CASSSQENTEAFF
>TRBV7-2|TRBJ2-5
CASSLNGGLVQETQYF
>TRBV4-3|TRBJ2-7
CASSQEAGATIYEQYF
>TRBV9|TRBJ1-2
CASSVQGIDGYTF
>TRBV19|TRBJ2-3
CASKGLAGTDTQYF